These T cell receptor beta chains were read from a single sample in a study of blood T cell repertoires in COVID-19. Measured with immunoSEQ multiplex PCR; TCRdb has only the in-frame clones, and not every one. Counted here are fewer than 300,000 clones, 80% to 90% occurring once; the ten biggest clones make up roughly a sixth. The sequenced sample was PBMCs or T cells enriched from blood (not recorded which). Source of these receptors: a man between 18 and 35 years old who had recovered from COVID-19. Each CDR3 is given without its conserved first and last residue. D genes are given only for firm matches.

d_gene: -
v_gene: TRBV21-1
CDR3aa: ASRKGPDRGRRRCNQPQH

d_gene: TRBD1
v_gene: TRBV19
CDR3aa: ASSPNPGGPSGNTIY

d_gene: -
v_gene: TRBV2
CDR3aa: ASTGDSWYT

d_gene: TRBD1
v_gene: TRBV28
CDR3aa: ASSSGGQGSSGYT

d_gene: TRBD1
v_gene: TRBV11-2
CDR3aa: ASSLGQGGGYEQY

d_gene: TRBD1
v_gene: TRBV7-9
CDR3aa: ASSSTRQGILYGYT

d_gene: -
v_gene: TRBV6-4
CDR3aa: ASSDSSRADYGYT

d_gene: -
v_gene: TRBV4-1
CDR3aa: ASSQDDRRAPANYGYT

d_gene: TRBD1
v_gene: TRBV30
CDR3aa: AWSTGTGGPGELF

d_gene: TRBD1
v_gene: TRBV4-1
CDR3aa: ASSQTIRGQGASSAEAF

d_gene: -
v_gene: TRBV6-1
CDR3aa: ASSEEGGAFGQPQH

d_gene: -
v_gene: TRBV30
CDR3aa: AWSSSRGTGELF

d_gene: TRBD1
v_gene: TRBV3-1/TRBV3-2
CDR3aa: ASSQEGTGTFEQY

d_gene: TRBD1
v_gene: TRBV30
CDR3aa: AWGTGVAELF

d_gene: TRBD2
v_gene: TRBV5-1
CDR3aa: ASSPYPAPSGGARTDTQY

d_gene: -
v_gene: TRBV6-2/TRBV6-3
CDR3aa: ASSQYQSSYNEQF

d_gene: TRBD2
v_gene: TRBV14
CDR3aa: ASSPETSMGRQY

d_gene: TRBD1
v_gene: TRBV3-1/TRBV3-2
CDR3aa: ASSQTGTGVQETQY

d_gene: -
v_gene: TRBV11-2
CDR3aa: ASSIQGNQPQH

d_gene: TRBD1
v_gene: TRBV4-1
CDR3aa: ASSQDLYDRVSSEQY

d_gene: -
v_gene: TRBV6-5
CDR3aa: ASSYGGVNTEAF

d_gene: TRBD2
v_gene: TRBV7-9
CDR3aa: ASSLLPTSGGAGNEQY

d_gene: -
v_gene: TRBV3-1/TRBV3-2
CDR3aa: ASSQDTVTGELF

d_gene: -
v_gene: TRBV19
CDR3aa: ASSYGESSYEQY

d_gene: TRBD1
v_gene: TRBV14
CDR3aa: ASNRDRGSNEQF

d_gene: -
v_gene: TRBV11-2
CDR3aa: ASSLVVDSGRGETQY

d_gene: -
v_gene: TRBV2
CDR3aa: ASTLNLAYEQY

d_gene: TRBD2
v_gene: TRBV3-1/TRBV3-2
CDR3aa: ASSSPGLAGGGGEQF

d_gene: -
v_gene: TRBV10-3
CDR3aa: AISAGVTQPQH